This TCR beta chain was sequenced during a study of T-cell memory formation after mild COVID-19 (dated by TCRdb to the early 2020s). Turning to the overall study: TCR sequence clusters from the two donors were found to be largely donor specific. The cohort comprised two young, previously healthy adult volunteers, one female and one male. In a couple of donors, T-cell clones that expanded and contracted after mild COVID-19 were tracked by sequencing TCRalpha and TCRbeta repertoires over time.

The sequencer was an Illumina NovaSeq 6000. Using 5'RACE with constant-segment primers, TCRalpha and TCRbeta cDNA libraries were constructed, with sample barcodes and unique molecular identifiers added in the process. Trizol reagent was used to extract RNA from every sample. Libraries were amplified in two PCR steps, with a second sample barcode and Illumina TruSeq adapters added in the second step. Libraries were sequenced on an Illumina NovaSeq with 2 x 150 bp paired-end reads. From the authors' description of their analysis: With migec v1.2.7, reads were demultiplexed and then collapsed into UMI-guided consensus sequences. Using mixcr v2.1.11, UMI consensuses were aligned to TRA and TRB V and J templates and then assembled into clonotypes. Expanded or contracted clonotypes were those called significant by both edgeR and NoisET, with noise models trained on biological replicates. For edgeR calls, a false discovery rate-adjusted p below 0.01 and a log2 fold-change threshold of 1 were applied. As an exploratory analysis of dynamics, max-normalized trajectories of the 1000 most abundant clonotypes were examined by PCA with hierarchical clustering. The CD4 or CD8 phenotype of responding clones was assigned using the separately sequenced CD4+ and CD8+ repertoires. The public sequencing data were trimmed at Q25 with fastp and processed into clonotypes with MiXCR by TCRdb, which kept only in-frame beta chains. Rows with one shared CDR3 protein collapse into an entry with the most common genes and DNA. TCRdb's processing, not the authors', yielded these V and J calls. The sample records approximately 250,000 distinct CDR3 sequences, 15% to 20% of which are singletons. The top ten clonotypes cover 22% of the sample.

PBMCs were isolated by Ficoll-Paque density gradient centrifugation. What the work shows at the level of the full study, not this receptor alone: Some responding clones were detected in pre-infection memory, suggesting pre-existing cross-reactive memory T cells joined the SARS-CoV-2 response. The second-wave clones that peaked on day 37 were not confirmed to be SARS-CoV-2 specific. Clones that contracted from day 15 to 85 showed balanced CD4/CD8 phenotypes, whereas a second wave of clones that expanded from day 15 to 37 leaned towards CD4+. The study covered only a couple of mild cases, and larger cohorts including severe cases with pre-infection samples were considered necessary. Contracting CD4+ clones turned up mainly in the CM and EM memory subsets, whereas EMRA was where CD8+ clones were enriched.

In this sample, this clonotype turned up many times. This clone's antigen is unknown. No per-base quality is available; no much larger clone lies one base away. Trimming costs V 5 bases and J 2 bases, and their ends lie 9 bases apart. CDR1 and CDR2 were assigned from the germline V gene as SGHTA and FQGNSA. The CDR3, from cysteine to phenylalanine, totals 13 residues. Just the 39-base CDR3 DNA is kept, in frame starting at base 1. The sequence is built from TRBV7-2 and TRBJ1-2; TRBD1 is perhaps the D gene, given 6 matching bases. The sample taken for sequencing was PBMCs or a T cell subset sorted from them (not recorded which). The TCR sequence derives from a man younger than 35 who had mild COVID-19 (a few samples of this study predate the infection). The sample titles of this study are shuffled in the database, so cell type and time point are left out; the donor was told from shared clones. The CDR3 here reads CASSTDRNYGYTF. The DNA is TGTGCCAGCAGCACCGACAGGAACTATGGCTACACCTTC. With the portions outside the CDR3 filled from the reference TRBV7-2 and TRBJ1-2 genes, the complete variable region becomes GAGVSQSPSNKVTEKGKDVELRCDPISGHTALYWYRQSLGQGLEFLIYFQGNSAPDKSGLPSDRFSAERTGGSVSTLTIQRTQQEDSAVYLCASSTDRNYGYTFGSGTRLTVV.